This TCR beta chain was obtained from a study of blood T cell repertoires in COVID-19. Study in general: Acute-phase and convalescent COVID-19 samples originated in the United States, Italy and Spain. In each case, the material was cDNA or gDNA derived from T cells, B-cell-depleted T cells, or PBMCs.

Source study methods: Reference gene primer amplification in the assay estimated nucleated cell counts. Data came from immunoSEQ multiplex PCR; TCRdb stores just in-frame clones and leaves some out. V and J calls plus clone size are reproduced from that table; the DNA served to infer D and trimming. Among about 100,000 clones listed, roughly 80% were seen once. The source of this sequence is a human donor in a cohort sampled during active COVID-19. Sequencing input: peripheral blood.

The CDR3 loop is CATSRVAGQNEKLFF. Here the CDR3 DNA reads TGTGCCACCAGCAGAGTCGCGGGACAGAATGAAAAACTGTTTTTT. The chain carries TRBV15 and TRBJ1-4; 7 nucleotides match TRBD1. The CDR3 covers 15 residues. The J segment lost 5 bases and the V segment lost 1 base, leaving 4 bases of the junction unmatched. Germline V gene sequence: CDR1 LNHNV, CDR2 YYDKDF (reference sequence).